This T cell receptor (beta chain) was identified in a study of cytomegalovirus exposure and HLA in healthy donors (dated by TCRdb to the late 2010s). Regarding the complete study: An earlier analysis of several hundred of the donors reported 250 to 350 Gb of sequence data and some 120 million unique TCR beta sequences from around 200 million T cells. HLA typing included class I and class II loci at four-digit resolution. The later analysis used no new phenotypic data to find candidate immune exposures, relying instead on TCR beta sequences and their occurrence across donors. The study was designed to test whether signatures of past pathogen exposure could be identified by cataloging public T cell receptors. Besides the first cohort of approximately 670 subjects, a separate validation cohort made up of over 95 different subjects was used. A later analysis re-analyzed previously published TCR beta repertoires from several hundred donors and added high-resolution HLA genotyping to study TCR occurrence patterns. Roughly 5 DR-DQ haplotypes were handled as single units for association and clustering, since linkage in the cohort was strong. The T cell repertoires of around 670 subjects were profiled by immunosequencing and related to cytomegalovirus serostatus. A later genetic analysis used genome-wide SNP genotypes for about 65% of the 666 donors, treating that subset as a discovery cohort. Of the roughly 390 genotyped donors, 65% to 90% were placed in the genetic ancestry cluster associated with self-reported Caucasian donors. All discovery cohort repertoires had been generated on a single sequencing platform. An early release covering 550 to 700 HLA-typed donors comprised approximately 290 gigabases of sequencing data and some 79 million unique TCR sequences. To predict cytomegalovirus infection status, the study brought together high-throughput TCR immunosequencing, statistical association of individual TCRs with disease status, and machine learning. Donor age, sex, ethnicity and CMV serostatus were compiled alongside the repertoire data. On average, roughly 240,000 unique TCR beta nucleotide sequences were sequenced per donor among 300 to 500 genotyped donors of the cohort, with roughly a sixth of those sequences being non-productive. The number of donors typed differed by locus, with about 629-640 for A, B, C, DRB1 and DQB1, more than 500 for DQA1, under 610 for DPA1, and around 430 for DPB1. An earlier analysis of 587 of the donors used high-throughput TCR beta sequencing to judge whether each TCR beta V gene segment behaved as functional or pseudogenic. The investigation overall reported the following: The authors suggested that the approach could potentially be extended to other disease states and immunological phenotypes. Sequencing depth was assumed to be roughly uniform across donors in the presence/absence analyses, though that assumption may not hold. Assigning TCR associations to individual alleles was difficult when HLA alleles, especially DR and DQ, strongly co-occurred. In this cohort, only TCR beta chains were sequenced, and detectable features were limited by the absence of alpha or paired-chain data. In a later analysis, most CMV-associated TCR beta chains were found to appear HLA-restricted, with HLA associations seemingly driven largely by CMV exposure. While some public TCRs were present in many individuals, most TCR sequences turned up only very rarely across donors. Several of the top co-occurrence clusters appeared to be linked to parvovirus B19, influenza, CMV and Epstein-Barr virus, according to a later analysis. Some IMGT-functional V segments, including TRBV6-2 and TRBV6-3, could not be distinguished by the 87-base-pair reads and were therefore excluded. For the cohort, immune exposure information was limited to CMV serostatus. Because HLA typing was missing for some donors at each locus, association tests included only the typed subset. A total of 150 or so TCR beta chains were listed by the study as associated with cytomegalovirus. In an earlier analysis of several hundred of the donors, most TCR beta V segments were observed in productive rearrangements about 87% or about 30% of the time, broadly matching IMGT annotations. In a later analysis, HLA-associated TCR beta chains showed more clonal expansion and lower generation probabilities than non-associated chains that were equally common. A further reported finding was that TCR beta sequences accurately predicted the HLA-A and HLA-B alleles for most subjects in the first cohort. The classifier was reported to diagnose cytomegalovirus status with high specificity and sensitivity in both the original and validation cohorts. A later analysis associated 16,951 TCR beta sequences with specific HLA alleles at a false discovery rate of 0.05. A group of highly shared sequence variants was considered likely to be a technical artifact of the sequencing pipeline. V-gene and J-gene trimming of TCR beta chains was associated with a missense DCLRE1C variant in a later genetic analysis, and the association was replicated in an independent cohort. In vitro tests confirmed that three of the cytomegalovirus-associated TCR beta chains recognize cytomegalovirus antigens. Because counts were too low, 15 to 20 rarely observed V segments, including chromosome 9 orphons, were excluded from the earlier analysis of a few hundred of the donors. In a later analysis, the rate of TCR association differed among HLA loci, with DRB1 alleles having the most associated TCRs and HLA-C alleles having the fewest. Linkage disequilibrium might explain the correlated functional status among segregating V segments, but an unknown experimental factor could not be ruled out. In a later genetic analysis, fewer N-insertions in productive TCRs were reported among donors in an Asian-associated ancestry cluster than the roughly 700-donor mean.

Libraries were made using the immunoSEQ multiplex PCR assay. For the multiplex PCR, a mixture combining 60 forward primers for TCR Vbeta segments and 13 reverse primers for TCR Jbeta segments was used. The CDR3 region of rearranged TCR beta genes was amplified from genomic DNA by a multiplex PCR assay. The amplified TCR beta libraries were sequenced on the Illumina HiSeq System as 87-base-pair reads. From the authors' description of their analysis: A later analysis tallied roughly 78 million unique TCR beta chains across the 600 to 700 repertoires, and approximately 11 million of those chains were shared by two or more donors. A nearest-neighbor algorithm error-corrected the raw reads and collapsed the reads into unique sequences, merging closely related sequences to remove PCR and sequencing errors. CDR3 sequences were aligned to IMGT reference sequences to assign V, D and J gene segments. For a sequence to be retained, at least a six-nucleotide match to both a V gene segment and a J gene segment was required. A rearrangement was called productive if the CDR3 had no stop codons and remained in frame with V and J, and every other rearrangement was called non-productive. Following IMGT convention, CDR3 was defined as the stretch from the second conserved V-encoded cysteine up to the conserved J-encoded phenylalanine. Sequences without an unambiguous match to a single V gene segment were excluded from the earlier analysis of about 600 of the donors. In an earlier analysis of some 590 of the donors, V segments were called functional above 56.7% productive rearrangements and were called segregating when the between-donor standard deviation exceeded 5%. A statistical classification framework was built to diagnose cytomegalovirus status from the catalog of TCR beta chain sequences. In a later analysis, V and J genes were assigned by comparing TCR nucleotide sequences against IMGT/GENE-DB human TR gene sequences. In a later analysis, CDR3 sequences and most-parsimonious VDJ recombination scenarios were assigned using the TCRdist pipeline. A later analysis defined each TCR beta chain by its CDR3 amino acid sequence plus V-gene family, and excluded reads lacking a unique V-gene family. To address suspected cross-contamination and a sequencing artifact, a later analysis removed around 600 highly shared, low-generation-probability nucleotide sequences. In a later analysis, a clonal expansion index was calculated for each public chain from normalized within-repertoire ranks of inferred template counts. In a later analysis, generation probabilities were computed using a VDJ recombination model fitted to out-of-frame rearrangements, and the results were checked against IGoR. Hypergeometric tests were used in a later analysis to score TCR-TCR, TCR-HLA and TCR-CMV co-occurrence, with a repertoire-size bias correction applied to the TCR pairs. A later analysis estimated false discovery rates by permuting HLA or CMV assignments 20 times. In a later analysis, co-occurring TCRs were grouped with DBSCAN, and TCRdist sequence similarity was added when clustering was performed within HLA-allele-positive subsets. Repertoires with fewer than 30,000 or more than 120,000 public chains, plus five repertoires with anomalous nucleotide sharing, were excluded from co-occurrence clustering. The source is immuneACCESS, and TCRdb retained only in-frame sequences with V and J called. Part of the clones is not carried over; for the studies checked, unresolved V genes explain less than half of this, and the remainder is unexplained. That table gives V, J and clone size, and the DNA gave D and trimming. This sample has 150,000 to 200,000 clones in its table, and about four fifths of those were observed once. 2.9% of the sample lies in the top ten.

Comments on this clone: Its antigen is still unknown. Qualities for individual bases were not recorded, and no much larger clone is one base off.

Measured from the cysteine to the phenylalanine, the CDR3 is 15 residues long. Only the CDR3 DNA is retained, 45 bases long and in frame from the first base. Unmatched junction bases come to 1, with V trimmed by 2 bases and J by 4 bases. The germline V gene provides CDR1 MNHEY and CDR2 SVGAGI. The cohort consisted of 666 healthy bone marrow donors. All cohort members were sampled while nominally healthy, although unrecorded immune exposures were likely present. The donor was CMV seronegative and belonged to the group of under 400 seronegative cohort members. A peripheral blood sample was collected from each donor, and TCR beta sequencing was performed on peripheral blood mononuclear cells. Genomic DNA extraction from the blood cell samples was performed with the Qiagen DNeasy Blood Extraction Kit.

The chain is assembled from TRBV6-5 and TRBJ1-3; 11 junctional bases match TRBD1. The sequence came from a male donor in good health and CMV-seronegative. Material for sequencing was PBMCs. The CDR3: CASSYGTGGGNTIYF. The nucleotide sequence reads as follows: TGTGCCAGCAGTTACGGGACAGGGGGAGGAAACACCATATATTTT.